This T cell receptor beta chain was sequenced during a study of a mutant IDH1 vaccine in newly diagnosed glioma. For the study at large: Treated patients, 62.5% male and roughly 40% female, averaged about 40 years of age. Earlier treatment was radiotherapy, temozolomide, or both, with most getting both. Study outcomes and limitations: Changes in top peripheral clonotypes did not appear linked to pseudoprogression.

The V gene lost 1 base and the J gene lost 3 bases, with 10 bases spanning the gap. Looked up from germline, CDR1 is LNHNV and CDR2 is YYDKDF (reference sequence). CDR3 length: 14 residues. Time point described: baseline, week 1 (first vaccination visit). Treatment denoted: pre-vaccination baseline after standard-of-care therapy. Donors harbored newly found WHO grade 3 or 4 IDH1-mutant, ATRX-lost astrocytomas. Points on this clone: What it binds is unknown.

The protocol was immunoSEQ multiplex PCR, while the TCRdb copy is restricted to in-frame clones and leaves out a portion. The sample includes 99,000 or so clones, 70% to 90% of them seen just once. The specimen comprised PBMCs, sampled from a glioma patient treated with radiotherapy, temozolomide or both. The chain joins TRBV15 to TRBJ2-7; weak D call: TRBD1 (5 bases). This sequence was found in a woman aged 45-65 years with glioma. The CDR3, as DNA: TGTGCCACCAGCAGAGCGCAGGGTCGCTACGAGCAGTACTTC. It codes for CATSRAQGRYEQYF.